This entry features one TCR beta chain sequence. This same CDR3 is encoded by further DNA sequences in the sample. Germline CDR1 and CDR2: MDHEN and SYDVKM. This CDR3 has 13 amino acids. The V end lost 3 bases, the J end lost 5 bases, and 10 bases lay between the germline ends. PCR used 60 Vbeta primers and 13 Jbeta primers. TCRdb's copy holds only in-frame clones and misses some; the assay was immunoSEQ multiplex PCR. This sample carries fewer than 130,000 clones, with 0.55% to 0.6% going to the ten biggest clones. The data are from a study of cytomegalovirus exposure and HLA in healthy donors. This TCR came from a man aged 50 to 59 in good health and CMV-seronegative. The chain couples TRBV28 to TRBJ1-2; the D gene is possibly TRBD1 (5 bases). The sequencing sample was made of PBMCs. The CDR3 DNA sequence: TGTGCCAGCAGTTTGGGGGGGGGATATGGCTACACCTTC. Protein product: CASSLGGGYGYTF.